Below, 2 T cell receptor beta chains from the same sample are listed, as sequenced in a study of T cell repertoires in cytomegalovirus infection. MiXCR was run by TCRdb on the reads, yielding one entry per CDR3 protein. Of some 57,000 distinct CDR3 sequences detected, around 33% appear once; the ten largest clones hold about three quarters. These receptors have no identified antigens. The sequenced sample was PBMCs, sequenced either directly or after in vitro stimulation (not recorded which). These receptors all stem from a human donor in good health (CMV status not recorded). Some clones in this sample may be carry-over from other donors' samples.

This clonotype was seen only a few times. The gene calls are TRBV6-2 or TRBV6-3 and TRBJ1-1; no definite D call. The V gene's germline CDR1 is MNHEY and CDR2 SVGEGT. Trimming removed 0 bases at V and 4 bases at J, with 21 bases between. CDR3 size: 18 residues. CDR3 residues: CASSYSAADLREITEAFF. CDR3 nucleotide sequence: TGTGCCAGCAGTTACTCTGCGGCAGATCTACGAGAAATCACTGAAGCTTTCTTT.

This clonotype turned up a few times. The chain carries TRBV12-3 or TRBV12-4 and TRBJ1-1; D may be TRBD1 (6 bases). The CDR3 is made up of 13 amino acids. Trimming cost V 6 bases and J 1 base, with 9 bases left between them. This CDR3 is CASRYRANTEAFF. DNA of the CDR3: TGTGCCAGCAGATACAGGGCGAACACTGAAGCTTTCTTT.